The clone carrying this T cell receptor (beta chain) was detected once. It is unclear where the CDR3 begins or ends on the DNA, so no DNA is shown, and the CDR3 is as TCRdb lists it. Time point: after trial treatment. Treatment: LDRT plus nivolumab, ipilimumab, low-dose cyclophosphamide and aspirin (RACIN trial). This entry is derived from a study of low-dose radiotherapy and immunotherapy resistance in tumors. From germline, CDR1 is LNHNV and CDR2 YYDKDF (reference sequence). The CDR3 spans 24 residues, counting both ends. TCR amplification ran 15 to 20 PCR cycles using constant-region and V-primer adapter primers. Through in vitro transcription, the mRNA that had been isolated was amplified. One entry per CDR3 protein, called by TCRdb with MiXCR from the reads. The sample shows roughly 50,000 distinct CDR3 sequences, 33% of them seen only once.

The chain uses TRBV15 and TRBJ2-2; the table's D call, TRBD1, was not checked against the DNA. This TCR came from a male donor with rectosigmoid adenocarcinoma. Specimen: PBMCs, collected after low-dose radiotherapy plus immunotherapy. CDR3: CATSRDAGQGLRTNTGELFFFFFF.